These 5 T cell receptor beta chains share one sample of origin, sequenced in a study of T cells in women clearing cervical HPV infection. Here immunoSEQ multiplex PCR was the method, and the copy in TCRdb shows in-frame clones only, minus some. This sample's clone table lists roughly 23,000 clones. What was sequenced was blood buffy coat. The receptor source for this set is a woman aged 18 to 75 with a cervical HPV16 infection that either progressed to CIN3+ or cleared (not recorded which).

By frequency, this clone registers medium-sized. Partial CDR3 DNA: TGCAGCGTTGAGGACAGGGGTTCGTTTGAGACC. Translating it yields CSVEDRGSFET. In full, the CDR3 is CSVEDRGSFETQYF. The V gene is TRBV29-1, the J gene TRBJ2-5; 9 positions match TRBD1. The CDR3 end lies 3 residues beyond the end of the read and is filled in from the germline J gene. The CDR3 is made up of 14 amino acids. Germline V CDR1 and CDR2: SQVTM, ANQGSEA. V was pared by 3 bases and J by 5 bases, with 7 bases of the junction left unmatched.

As to this clone: The sequenced fragment ends 3 residues before the CDR3 boundary, so the rest is inferred from the germline J gene. The rearrangement links TRBV20-1 to TRBJ2-3, with 9 bases that match TRBD2. This CDR3 has 20 amino acids. The germline V gene has CDR1 DFQATT and CDR2 SNEGSKA (reference sequence). V lost 0 bases and J lost 0; bases outside the gene matches: 16. CDR3 DNA, as far as it was read: TGCAGTGCTAGAGAGTTTCTGTATGGCGGGGGGGAAGATAGCACAGATACG. This sequence encodes CSAREFLYGGGEDSTDT. The full CDR3 is CSAREFLYGGGEDSTDTQYF.

About this clone itself: The read is 3 residues too short to cover the CDR3 end, so that end is filled in from the germline J gene. This chain uses TRBV30 with TRBJ2-7; 14 nucleotides match TRBD2. The germline CDR1 and CDR2 sequences are GTSNPN and SVGIG (reference sequence). The CDR3 runs 16 residues. V dropped 0 bases and J dropped 4; count of bases not matched to a gene: 5. The DNA read from the CDR3 is TGTGCCTGGAGTGTACTCCGGACTAGCGGGAGGTACGAG. This gives the protein CAWSVLRTSGRYE. The full CDR3 is CAWSVLRTSGRYEQYF.

On this clone: The CDR3 extends 3 residues past the end of the read, so its final part is completed from the germline J gene. The V and J genes are TRBV5-1 and TRBJ1-5, with unresolved D. The CDR3 is made up of 14 amino acids. Germline V lookup: CDR1 SGHRS, CDR2 YFSETQ. Trimming removed 0 bases at V and 2 bases at J, with 6 bases between. The CDR3 sequence is CASSLDGGNQPQHF. The sequenced CDR3 bases are TGCGCCAGCAGCTTGGACGGGGGCAATCAGCCC. The whole variable domain, filled in from reference TRBV5-1 and TRBJ1-5, reads KAGVTQTPRYLIKTRGQQVTLSCSPISGHRSVSWYQQTPGQGLQFLFEYFSETQRNKGNFPGRFSGRQFSNSRSEMNVSTLELGDSALYLCASSLDGGNQPQHFGDGTRLSIL.

With regard to this clone: The CDR3 end falls 3 residues outside the read, so it is completed with the germline J gene. V gene TRBV19 combines with J gene TRBJ2-5, with 8 bases matching TRBD2. V trimming: 5 bases; J trimming: 5 bases; junction bases outside the gene matches: 10. CDR3 length equals 15 residues. CDR1 and CDR2 from the germline V gene are LNHDA and SQIVND (reference sequence). Partial CDR3 DNA: TGTGCCAGTAGTTCGAAGACTAGCGTGGGGGAGACC. Residues: CASSSKTSVGET. The CDR3 in its entirety is CASSSKTSVGETQYF.